This T cell receptor (beta chain) was documented in a study of T cells after yellow fever vaccination. Study results and limitations: The appearance of a small share of clonotypes in both CD4 and CD8 compartments was observed.

TCRdb recomputed calls from the 5' RACE reads with MiXCR, one row per CDR3 protein. The table has hundreds of thousands of distinct CDR3 sequences, more than 9% seen once; the top ten hold more than 15%. With respect to this clonotype: Its antigen is not identified.

This TCR derives from a man younger than 35 who received the YFV17D yellow fever vaccine. The material was PBMCs, obtained on the day of the first yellow fever vaccination.

CDR3 in DNA: TGTGCCAGCTCACGGGACAGGGGCGACTATGGCTACACCTTC. Translation gives CASSRDRGDYGYTF. The chain is built from TRBV18 and TRBJ1-2; 10 bases are shared with TRBD1. V gave up 4 bases and J gave up 3 bases; unmatched junction bases: 2. Germline V lookup: CDR1 KGHSH, CDR2 LQKENI. The CDR3 sequence is 14 residues long.